What follows are 22 T cell receptor beta chains derived from one specimen sequenced in a study of OX40 agonist ivuxolimab in advanced cancers. Libraries were constructed by the immunoSEQ multiplex PCR assay. The table comes from immuneACCESS by way of TCRdb, which keeps in-frame sequences with V and J called. Part of the clones is missing from these tables; in studies checked, under half for an unresolved V gene and the rest for unknown reasons. Within this sample are about 69,000 clones, with roughly nine tenths of them counted one time only. The biggest ten clones account for about 0.29% of the sample. Sample: CD4+ or CD8+ T cells sorted from blood, taken in a trial of the OX40 agonist ivuxolimab. The receptors here all came from an adult with an advanced solid tumor such as melanoma, head and neck, liver or kidney cancer.

This rearrangement joins TRBV6-1 to TRBJ2-1; TRBD2 agrees at 10 bases. The germline gives CDR1 MNHNS, CDR2 SASEGT. This CDR3 is built from 16 residues. The V gene end was trimmed by 3 bases and the J gene end by 3 bases; junction bases not matched to a gene: 5. The CDR3 loop is CASSDMASGSYNEQFF. Written as DNA, the CDR3 is TGTGCCAGCAGTGATATGGCTAGCGGGAGCTACAATGAGCAGTTCTTC.

In the case of this clone: The CDR3 ends on some other residue instead of the conserved phenylalanine or tryptophan, so this is likely a read error. The limits of the CDR3 on the DNA are not certain, so only TCRdb's listed CDR3 is given. The chain links TRBV11-3 to TRBJ2-3. Germline V gene lookup returns CDR1 SGHNT and CDR2 YENEEA. The CDR3 is 8 residues long, ends included. The chain's CDR3 is CARALMAS.

The chain carries TRBV4-1 and TRBJ1-5; D unresolved. The CDR3 runs 15 residues. The V gene's germline CDR1 is MGHRA and CDR2 YSYEKL. Trimming took off 1 base at V and 0 bases at J, with 7 bases between the two ends. CDR3 region: CASSQGQASNQPQHF. The DNA of the CDR3 is TGCGCCAGCAGCCAAGGACAAGCTAGCAATCAGCCCCAGCATTTT.

The rearrangement joins TRBV19 to TRBJ1-2; no clear D gene. CDR1 and CDR2 (germline): LNHDA, SQIVND (reference sequence). Trimming stripped 6 bases from V and 6 bases from J, with 8 bases between. This CDR3 has 11 residues. This chain's CDR3 is CASSWTDGYTF. Written as DNA, the CDR3 is TGTGCCAGTAGCTGGACGGATGGCTACACCTTC.

The chain joins TRBV7-9 to TRBJ1-1; D remains ambiguous. V was pared by 1 base and J by 6 bases, with 12 bases between. The CDR3 length is 14 residues. Germline loops: CDR1 SEHNR, CDR2 FQNEAQ (reference sequence). CDR3 DNA sequence: TGTGCCAGCAGCTTAGGCCCCCGCGAGGCTGAAGCTTTCTTT. It codes for CASSLGPREAEAFF.

The chain joins TRBV14 to TRBJ1-2; weak D call: TRBD1 (5 bases). This CDR3 is built from 15 residues. V was cut by 1 base and J by 5 bases, with 14 bases left in between. CDR1 is SGHDN, CDR2 FVKESK, per germline. The CDR3 loop reads CASSQGRGSSYGYTF. As DNA, the CDR3 is TGTGCCAGCAGCCAAGGGAGGGGCTCTTCGTATGGCTACACCTTC.

The chain joins TRBV19 to TRBJ1-1, with 10 bases that match TRBD1. V was clipped by 7 bases and J by 8 bases; unmatched bases: 13. CDR3 length: 15 amino acids. Germline assignment: CDR1 LNHDA and CDR2 SQIVND (reference sequence). CDR3 amino acids: CASNPETGGLQEAFF. CDR3 nucleotides: TGTGCCAGTAACCCGGAGACAGGGGGCTTGCAAGAAGCTTTCTTT.

The chain joins TRBV5-4 to TRBJ2-1; possible D gene TRBD2, 6 bases. This CDR3 is 15 amino acids long. V gave up 0 bases and J gave up 7 bases, with 14 bases separating them. Germline CDR1 SGHNT, CDR2 YYREEE (reference sequence). CDR3 DNA sequence: TGTGCCAGCAGCTTGGGGGCGGGATCGAGGAATGAGCAGTTCTTC. Encoded protein: CASSLGAGSRNEQFF. The entire variable domain, with the rest obtained from reference TRBV5-4 and TRBJ2-1, is as follows: ETGVTQSPTHLIKTRGQQVTLRCSSQSGHNTVSWYQQALGQGPQFIFQYYREEENGRGNFPPRFSGLQFPNYSSELNVNALELDDSALYLCASSLGAGSRNEQFFGPGTRLTVL.

This chain joins TRBV4-1 and TRBJ2-1; no reliable D call. From germline, CDR1 is MGHRA and CDR2 YSYEKL. The CDR3 sequence is 13 residues long. The V and J ends lost 3 bases and 6 bases respectively, with 9 bases between them. CDR3 DNA: TGCGCCAGCAGCCAGTTTGACCGCAATGAGCAGTTCTTC. This sequence encodes CASSQFDRNEQFF.

This clone was seen a few times. The chain uses TRBV27 and TRBJ1-5; 7 bases agree with TRBD1. Trimming at V came to 3 bases and at J to 5 bases, leaving 4 bases not matched to a gene. The germline CDR1 and CDR2 sequences are MNHEY and SMNVEV (reference sequence). This CDR3 region has 14 residues. CDR3 region: CASSLRGLDQPQHF. As DNA, the CDR3 is TGTGCCAGCAGTTTGAGGGGGCTCGATCAGCCCCAGCATTTT.

The V call is TRBV19, the J call TRBJ1-5; TRBD1 aligns across 7 bases. Germline V gene lookup returns CDR1 LNHDA and CDR2 SQIVND (reference sequence). This CDR3 contains 14 residues. Germline trimming cut 6 bases from V and 4 bases from J; bases unmatched to any gene: 6. The CDR3 bases are TGTGCCAGTAGCCCGGGACAGAGAAATCAGCCCCAGCATTTT. It is translated as CASSPGQRNQPQHF. The whole variable domain, remainder taken from reference TRBV19 and TRBJ1-5, is DGGITQSPKYLFRKEGQNVTLSCEQNLNHDAMYWYRQDPGQGLRLIYYSQIVNDFQKGDIAEGYSVSREKKESFPLTVTSAQKNPTAFYLCASSPGQRNQPQHFGDGTRLSIL.

V is TRBV6-1 and J is TRBJ2-3; 9 bases map to TRBD1. This CDR3 is built from 14 residues. V was clipped by 4 bases and J by 3 bases; unmatched bases: 2. Germline CDR1 reads MNHNS; CDR2 reads SASEGT. The CDR3 nucleotides read TGTGCCAGCAGTGTAGGACAGGGGACAGATACGCAGTATTTT. This translates into CASSVGQGTDTQYF.

The chain links TRBV5-1 to TRBJ1-3, with D uncertain. CDR1 and CDR2 from the germline V gene are SGHRS and YFSETQ. The V gene lost 4 bases and the J gene lost 8 bases, with 22 bases spanning the gap. This CDR3 spans 16 amino acids. CDR3 coding DNA: TGCGCCAGCAGCACCCTCGGACCAACCGTCGGAGACACCATATATTTT. Its protein product is CASSTLGPTVGDTIYF.

The chain links TRBV5-6 to TRBJ2-1, with TRBD2 matching 9 bases. The germline gives CDR1 SGHDT, CDR2 YYEEEE. There are 15 residues in the CDR3. The J segment lost 6 bases and the V segment lost 0 bases, leaving 4 bases of the junction unmatched. The CDR3 sequence is CASSLVGSGSNEQFF. The CDR3, as DNA: TGTGCCAGCAGCTTGGTCGGTAGCGGGAGCAATGAGCAGTTCTTC. Looking up the rest from reference TRBV5-6 and TRBJ2-1 gives the full variable domain: DAGVTQSPTHLIKTRGQQVTLRCSPKSGHDTVSWYQQALGQGPQFIFQYYEEEERQRGNFPDRFSGHQFPNYSSELNVNALLLGDSALYLCASSLVGSGSNEQFFGPGTRLTVL.

The CDR3 DNA follows: TGCGCCAGCAGCCCCGGGACAGGGAGGATGGTCCAGTACTTC. It translates to CASSPGTGRMVQYF. The rearrangement uses TRBV10-1 and TRBJ2-5; 9 bases are a match to TRBD1. Germline V lookup: CDR1 WNHNN, CDR2 SYGVQD (reference sequence). With 6 bases clipped from V and 10 bases from J, the junction kept 12 bases outside the gene matches. The CDR3 loop spans 14 amino acids.

The CDR3 coding sequence is TGTGCCAGCAGCTTATCCCTAGCCGGGACAGGGGATCAGCCCCAGCATTTT. The encoded protein is CASSLSLAGTGDQPQHF. J is TRBJ1-5 and V is TRBV11-2; 10 bases are a match to TRBD1. Trimming at V came to 2 bases and at J to 5 bases, leaving 9 bases not matched to a gene. The CDR3 sequence is 17 residues long. Per the germline V gene, CDR1 is SGHAT and CDR2 is FQNNGV.

CDR3 in DNA: TGTGCCAGCAGTTTGACTTATACACCTAGCGGGACGCACGATGAGCAGTTCTTC. Translation gives CASSLTYTPSGTHDEQFF. The chain joins TRBV27 to TRBJ2-1; 9 positions agree with TRBD2. This CDR3 is 18 amino acids long. Germline-derived CDR1 and CDR2 are MNHEY and SMNVEV (reference sequence). Unmatched junction bases numbered 17, after V lost 3 bases and J lost 8 bases.

J is TRBJ2-2 and V is TRBV7-3; 7 bases map to TRBD2. This CDR3 has 15 residues. In germline, CDR1 is SGHTA, CDR2 FQGTGA. The V and J ends lost 5 bases and 8 bases, in that order; junction bases with no gene match: 11. The CDR3 bases are TGTGCCAGCAGCACCGACCGACTAGCCTATGGGGAGCTGTTTTTT. Translation gives CASSTDRLAYGELFF.

This clone is a singleton in its sample. The chain carries TRBV5-1 and TRBJ2-3; D not resolved. With 4 bases removed from V and 0 bases from J, the gap between germline ends came to 3 bases. Germline CDR1 and CDR2: SGHRS and YFSETQ. This CDR3 is built from 12 residues. This chain's CDR3 is CASSPSTDTQYF. CDR3 nucleotides: TGCGCCAGCAGCCCCAGCACAGATACGCAGTATTTT. The whole variable domain, remainder taken from reference TRBV5-1 and TRBJ2-3, is KAGVTQTPRYLIKTRGQQVTLSCSPISGHRSVSWYQQTPGQGLQFLFEYFSETQRNKGNFPGRFSGRQFSNSRSEMNVSTLELGDSALYLCASSPSTDTQYFGPGTRLTVL.

CDR3 in amino acids: CASSSGSGSQEGRETQYF. The DNA of the CDR3 is TGTGCCAGCAGCTCCGGTAGCGGGAGCCAGGAGGGCCGAGAGACCCAGTACTTC. The chain carries TRBV11-2 and TRBJ2-5, with 9 bases aligning to TRBD2. In germline, CDR1 is SGHAT, CDR2 FQNNGV. The CDR3 contains 18 residues. The V segment lost 4 bases and the J segment 4 bases; nucleotides outside the gene matches: 16.

This clone was recorded only once. The chain employs TRBV4-1 and TRBJ2-5; D is perhaps TRBD1 or TRBD2 (6 bases each). CDR1 MGHRA and CDR2 YSYEKL come from the germline V gene. V was trimmed by 0 bases and J by 4 bases, leaving 12 bases between them. The CDR3 covers 15 residues. In nucleotides, the CDR3 is TGCGCCAGCAGCCAAGAGAGTGGGGGGCTAGAGACCCAGTACTTC. It translates to CASSQESGGLETQYF.

This clone has a single count. The gene calls are TRBV14 and TRBJ2-4; a weak D match, TRBD1 (5 bases). CDR3 size: 22 residues. Trimming shortened V by 0 bases and J by 1 base, and 28 bases separated the two germline ends. The germline V gene has CDR1 SGHDN and CDR2 FVKESK. The CDR3 region has the DNA TGTGCCAGCAGCCAAGATGCTTGGGGAAAACAGTGGGGCGATGGGGCCAAAAACATTCAGTACTTC. The encoded protein is CASSQDAWGKQWGDGAKNIQYF.